Presented here are 5 T cell receptor beta chains from one specimen sequenced in a study of spatial heterogeneity in lung cancer. Time point specified: sample taken at primary tumor resection. TCRdb reanalysed the 5' RACE reads using MiXCR and keeps one entry per CDR3 protein. The sample lists over 300 distinct CDR3 sequences; around 50% were seen once. This specimen consisted of normal lung tissue next to the tumor, obtained at surgery. These TCRs come from a female donor with early-stage non-small cell lung cancer.

On this clonotype: This beta chain represents an off-target read in a library built for alpha chains; its size is of limited meaning. This chain links TRBV4-2 with TRBJ2-5; the D is unclear. Germline CDR1 LGHNA, CDR2 YNFKEQ. This CDR3 is 13 amino acids long. Trimming left V 0 bases short and J 7 bases short, with 9 bases between. In DNA form, the CDR3 reads TGTGCCAGCAGCCAAGAAGCAGATGGGACCCAGTACTTC. Translated: CASSQEADGTQYF.

Of note for this clonotype: A library prepared for alpha chains yielded this beta chain as an off-target read; its size is of little meaning. V and J are TRBV12-3 or TRBV12-4 and TRBJ2-3; 11 bases map to TRBD2. J lost 6 bases, V lost 7 bases, and 12 bases had no gene match. This CDR3 contains 16 residues. This CDR3 reads CASTQLAGVNRDTQYF. As DNA, the CDR3 is TGTGCCAGCACTCAACTAGCGGGAGTCAATAGGGATACGCAGTATTTT.

This clonotype has more than one count but fewer than ten. This beta chain is an off-target read within a library intended for alpha chains, so its frequency means little. This chain joins TRBV7-6 and TRBJ1-1; D not certain. The CDR3 runs 12 residues. CDR1 and CDR2 from the germline V gene are SGHVS and FNYEAQ. V shed 4 bases and J shed 5 bases, with 8 bases lying between them. DNA for the CDR3: TGTGCCAGCAGCTCCGGACGGACTGAAGCTTTCTTT. Translating it yields CASSSGRTEAFF. The complete variable domain, with remaining parts taken from reference TRBV7-6 and TRBJ1-1, reads GAGVSQSPRYKVTKRGQDVALRCDPISGHVSLYWYRQALGQGPEFLTYFNYEAQQDKSGLPNDRFSAERPEGSISTLTIQRTEQRDSAMYRCASSSGRTEAFFGQGTRLTVV.

About this clonotype: The library was built for alpha chains, so this beta chain is an off-target read and its size means little. The CDR3: CASSHRTGGTAEAFF. CDR3 in DNA: TGTGCCAGCAGTCACCGGACAGGCGGAACGGCTGAAGCTTTCTTT. The V call is TRBV27, the J call TRBJ1-1, with TRBD1 matching 7 bases. After removal of 5 bases from V and 6 bases from J, the junction contained 12 bases not matched to a gene. Per germline, CDR1 MNHEY and CDR2 SMNVEV (reference sequence). This CDR3 spans 15 amino acids.

Relative to its sample, this clonotype is hyperexpanded. This beta chain slipped into a library made for alpha chains as a stray read, so its size is not meaningful. The chain employs TRBV7-9 and TRBJ1-1; unclear D gene. CDR1 and CDR2 (germline): SEHNR, FQNEAQ (reference sequence). V was pared by 5 bases and J by 3 bases, with 4 bases between. This CDR3 is 11 amino acids long. CDR3 coding DNA: TGTGCCAGCAGCCTCGACACTGAAGCTTTCTTT. This sequence encodes CASSLDTEAFF.